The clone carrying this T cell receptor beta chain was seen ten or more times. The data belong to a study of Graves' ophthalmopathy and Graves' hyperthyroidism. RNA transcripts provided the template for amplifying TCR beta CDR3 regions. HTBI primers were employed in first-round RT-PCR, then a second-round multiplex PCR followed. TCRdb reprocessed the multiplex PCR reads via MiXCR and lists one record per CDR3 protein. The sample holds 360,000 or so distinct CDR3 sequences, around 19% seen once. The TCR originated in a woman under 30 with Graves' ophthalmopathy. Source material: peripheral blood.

CDR3 protein: CSVVFGTGYSNQPQHF. CDR3 sequence (DNA): TGCAGCGTTGTTTTCGGGACAGGCTATAGCAATCAGCCCCAGCATTTT. This chain joins TRBV29-1 and TRBJ1-5; 8 bases are shared with TRBD1. CDR3 size: 16 residues. V lost 4 bases, J lost 0 bases, and 8 bases stayed unmatched. From germline, CDR1 is SQVTM and CDR2 ANQGSEA.